This T cell receptor (beta chain) was retrieved from a study of blood T cell repertoires in COVID-19. The protocol was immunoSEQ multiplex PCR, while the TCRdb copy is restricted to in-frame clones and leaves out a portion. The sample has about 140,000 clones, over 60% seen once; the top ten hold roughly 8.6%. Germline lookup yields CDR1 KGHDR and CDR2 SFDVKD. V gave up 6 bases and J gave up 2 bases; unmatched junction bases: 7. The CDR3 runs 16 residues. This receptor was identified in a woman aged 50 to 60 with active or convalescent COVID-19. The J gene is TRBJ2-1, the V gene TRBV24-1; 9 nucleotides agree with TRBD2. Sequenced sample: peripheral blood. The CDR3 coding sequence is TGTGCCACCAGTAATCGCGGGAGGGCTACCTACAATGAGCAGTTCTTC. Translated: CATSNRGRATYNEQFF.